The next 22 T cell receptor beta chains were all read from a single sample in a study of cytomegalovirus exposure and HLA in healthy donors. PCR primers comprised 60 Vbeta and 13 Jbeta primers. Assay: immunoSEQ multiplex PCR; the TCRdb copy retains only in-frame clones and omits some. The sample yields under 150,000 clones, just under 85% seen once. Source material: PBMCs. These TCRs come from a middle-aged man in good health and CMV-seropositive.

The rearrangement joins TRBV11-1 to TRBJ1-3, with 8 bases that match TRBD1. Trimming removed 5 bases from V and 2 bases from J; junction bases left unmatched: 5. Germline CDR1 reads SGHAT; CDR2 reads FQDESV (reference sequence). This CDR3 region has 15 residues. The CDR3 region is CASSRDRFAGNTIYF. In nucleotides, the CDR3 is TGTGCCAGCAGCAGGGACAGGTTCGCTGGAAACACCATATATTTT.

V gene TRBV2 combines with J gene TRBJ1-6; possibly TRBD1 for D (6 bases). The CDR3 covers 15 residues. V was trimmed by 3 bases and J by 8 bases, leaving 14 bases between them. Germline V gene lookup returns CDR1 SNHLY and CDR2 FYNNEI. CDR3 bases: TGTGCCAGCAGTGAGGGGCACGGACAGTATTCACCCCTCCACTTT. It codes for CASSEGHGQYSPLHF.

J is TRBJ1-4 and V is TRBV4-3; 9 bases align to TRBD1. CDR1 and CDR2 (germline): LGHNA, YSLEER. V was clipped by 2 bases and J by 4 bases; unmatched bases: 2. The CDR3 loop spans 15 amino acids. CDR3 DNA sequence: TGCGCCAGCAGCCAACAGACAGGGGGTAATGAAAAACTGTTTTTT. The encoded protein is CASSQQTGGNEKLFF.

This clone appeared once. V gene TRBV5-1 combines with J gene TRBJ1-1, with a weak D call TRBD1 (6 bases). Germline CDR1 and CDR2: SGHRS and YFSETQ. CDR3 length equals 16 residues. V shed 0 bases and J shed 1 base, with 13 bases lying between them. The DNA of the CDR3 is TGCGCCAGCAGCTTGGACCCCACAGGGTCGAACACTGAAGCTTTCTTT. This translates into CASSLDPTGSNTEAFF.

The gene calls are TRBV7-2 and TRBJ1-1; 7 bases are a match to TRBD1. CDR1 is SGHTA, CDR2 FQGNSA, per germline. The CDR3 runs to 13 residues. The ends lost 1 base at V and 7 bases at J; junction bases unmatched: 3. CDR3 in amino acids: CASSLDQGGEAFF. Here the CDR3 DNA reads TGTGCCAGCAGCTTAGACCAGGGGGGTGAAGCTTTCTTT.

The J gene is TRBJ2-3, the V gene TRBV25-1; weak D call: TRBD2 (5 bases). The CDR3 has 12 amino acids. The germline CDR1 and CDR2 sequences are MGHDK and SYGVNS. Trimming left V 7 bases short and J 2 bases short, with 7 bases between. The CDR3 nucleotides are TGTGCCAGCAAAGACTACACAGATACGCAGTATTTT. This gives the protein CASKDYTDTQYF.

V is TRBV10-3 and J is TRBJ2-3; D may be TRBD1 (5 bases). The V gene lost 10 bases and the J gene lost 0 bases, with 14 bases spanning the gap. Germline values: CDR1 ENHRY, CDR2 SYGVKD. The CDR3 has 14 amino acids. The CDR3 loop is CASRPGISTDTQYF. The CDR3 DNA is TGTGCCAGCCGGCCAGGGATAAGCACAGATACGCAGTATTTT.

The chain uses TRBV27 and TRBJ1-2; D gene unclear. The germline CDR1 and CDR2 sequences are MNHEY and SMNVEV (reference sequence). There are 13 residues in the CDR3. V was cut by 4 bases and J by 2 bases, with 8 bases left in between. CDR3 in DNA: TGTGCCAGCAGTTCTGCGGGGAACTATGGCTACACCTTC. Amino acid sequence: CASSSAGNYGYTF.

The V gene is TRBV5-1, the J gene TRBJ1-5; 7 positions match TRBD1. V trimming: 0 bases; J trimming: 9 bases; junction bases outside the gene matches: 9. Germline-derived CDR1 and CDR2 are SGHRS and YFSETQ. The CDR3 has 15 amino acids. The CDR3 is CASSLGGQAQGPQHF. Written as DNA, the CDR3 is TGCGCCAGCAGCTTGGGTGGACAGGCGCAAGGGCCCCAGCATTTT.

The J gene is TRBJ1-2, the V gene TRBV6-5; weak D call: TRBD1 (6 bases). This CDR3 contains 14 residues. The V and J ends lost 7 bases and 8 bases respectively, with 20 bases between them. Germline CDR1 and CDR2: MNHEY and SVGAGI. In DNA form, the CDR3 reads TGTGCCAGCACCCACCGGGGGGCCTATGGCGGCTACACCTTC. This translates into CASTHRGAYGGYTF.

The V and J genes are TRBV6-4 and TRBJ1-2; 7 bases align to TRBD1. Per germline, CDR1 MRHNA and CDR2 SNTAGT. The CDR3 contains 13 residues. Germline trimming cut 3 bases from V and 9 bases from J; bases unmatched to any gene: 7. CDR3 sequence reads: CASSEQGTESYTF. Here the CDR3 DNA reads TGTGCCAGCAGTGAACAGGGGACGGAGAGCTACACCTTC.

CDR3 amino acids: CASSFQGTDTQYF. The DNA for the CDR3 is TGCGCCAGCAGCTTTCAGGGCACAGATACGCAGTATTTT. The J gene is TRBJ2-3, the V gene TRBV5-1; D is ambiguous. Trimming left V 2 bases short and J 1 base short, with 5 bases between. The CDR3 covers 13 residues. Germline loops: CDR1 SGHRS, CDR2 YFSETQ.

CDR3 coding DNA: TGTGCCAGCAGCTTGATAAGTGGGGCAGGCAATCAGCCCCAGCATTTT. The encoded protein is CASSLISGAGNQPQHF. The rearrangement links TRBV5-6 to TRBJ1-5; the D gene is possibly TRBD1 (5 bases). Per the germline V gene, CDR1 is SGHDT and CDR2 is YYEEEE. This CDR3 has 16 amino acids. The germline V and J ends were trimmed by 1 base and 2 bases, with 13 bases remaining between them.

This chain joins TRBV7-9 and TRBJ1-2; 12 bases line up with TRBD1. Germline loops: CDR1 SEHNR, CDR2 FQNEAQ (reference sequence). The CDR3 consists of 16 residues. V was clipped by 5 bases and J by 5 bases; unmatched bases: 9. The CDR3 DNA reads as TGTGCCAGCAGCGTACCGGGACAGGGGGCCGGGTATGGCTACACCTTC. This translates into CASSVPGQGAGYGYTF.

This clone was counted a single time. V and J are TRBV4-1 and TRBJ1-4; D is ambiguous. In germline, CDR1 is MGHRA, CDR2 YSYEKL. The CDR3 totals 15 residues. Trimming removed 0 bases at V and 7 bases at J, with 12 bases between. The CDR3 bases are TGCGCCAGCAGCCAAGAGAGCGGGCGAGGTGAAAAACTGTTTTTT. Protein sequence: CASSQESGRGEKLFF.

This rearrangement joins TRBV19 to TRBJ1-5; D perhaps matches TRBD1 (6 bases). From germline, CDR1 is LNHDA and CDR2 SQIVND (reference sequence). The CDR3 is made up of 14 amino acids. The V gene lost 7 bases and the J gene lost 7 bases, with 17 bases spanning the gap. CDR3: CASTPVQGYQPQHF. CDR3 in DNA: TGTGCCAGTACCCCTGTCCAGGGGTACCAGCCCCAGCATTTT.

The chain is built from TRBV2 and TRBJ1-1; D is ambiguous. V dropped 4 bases and J dropped 0 bases, with 9 bases sitting between them. Germline V CDR1 and CDR2: SNHLY, FYNNEI. This CDR3 contains 14 residues. CDR3 sequence (DNA): TGTGCCAGCAGTGCGGCGGGCTTGAACACTGAAGCTTTCTTT. This gives the protein CASSAAGLNTEAFF.

This chain connects TRBV19 to TRBJ1-4; a weak D match, TRBD1 (5 bases). V shed 5 bases and J shed 8 bases, with 15 bases lying between them. This CDR3 is built from 14 residues. Germline-derived CDR1 and CDR2 are LNHDA and SQIVND (reference sequence). The CDR3 reads CASSPRPSGEKLFF. CDR3 nucleotide sequence: TGTGCCAGTAGTCCCCGGCCCTCAGGGGAAAAACTGTTTTTT.

The V call is TRBV30, the J call TRBJ1-2, with TRBD1 matching over 11 bases. V shed 0 bases, J shed 4 bases, and the junction held 10 bases outside the gene matches. The CDR3 is 17 residues long. Germline CDR1 is GTSNPN and CDR2 is SVGIG (reference sequence). The CDR3: CAWSVGSGTGGSYGYTF. CDR3 nucleotide sequence: TGTGCCTGGAGTGTCGGATCCGGGACAGGGGGTTCCTATGGCTACACCTTC.

The rearrangement links TRBV7-9 to TRBJ2-1; 11 nucleotides match TRBD2. With V trimmed by 8 bases and J by 0 bases, 6 bases remained unmatched. Looked up from germline, CDR1 is SEHNR and CDR2 is FQNEAQ (reference sequence). The CDR3 sequence is 16 residues long. The CDR3 DNA follows: TGTGCCAGCGCCGGACTAGCGGGTATCTCCTACAATGAGCAGTTCTTC. This sequence encodes CASAGLAGISYNEQFF.

This clone was recorded a few times. V usage is TRBV30 and J usage is TRBJ1-5; D possibly corresponds to TRBD1 (5 bases). Germline V gene data show CDR1 as GTSNPN and CDR2 as SVGIG (reference sequence). The CDR3 sequence is 16 residues long. V was cut by 2 bases and J by 0 bases, with 14 bases left in between. The CDR3: CAWSTGTGDSNQPQHF. Written as DNA, the CDR3 is TGTGCCTGGAGTACCGGGACGGGGGATAGCAATCAGCCCCAGCATTTT. Based on the CDR3 plus reference TRBV30 and TRBJ1-5, the full variable domain is SQTIHQWPATLVQPVGSPLSLECTVEGTSNPNLYWYRQAAGRGLQLLFYSVGIGQISSEVPQNLSASRPQDRQFILSSKKLLLSDSGFYLCAWSTGTGDSNQPQHFGDGTRLSIL.

This rearrangement joins TRBV5-8 to TRBJ2-3; 8 nucleotides align to TRBD2. This CDR3 contains 16 residues. J gave up 3 bases and V 4 bases, and 10 bases lay outside the gene matches. Germline V lookup: CDR1 SGHTS, CDR2 YDEGEE. The CDR3, as DNA: TGTGCCAGCAGCGGGGAGCGGGGGCCAACTACAGATACGCAGTATTTT. Its protein product is CASSGERGPTTDTQYF.